This T cell receptor (beta chain) was profiled in a study of shared clonotypes between healthy human individuals. The germline V gene encodes CDR1 MGHRA and CDR2 YSYEKL. The CDR3 spans 16 residues. Trimming cost V 1 base and J 4 bases, with 15 bases left between them. Findings and caveats of the study: The study sampled only blood, and tissue repertoires likely differ. Clonotype sharing among the donors was expected to vary with sequencing depth.

Remarks on this clone: Its antigen is unknown.

The method was immunoSEQ multiplex PCR; TCRdb's version includes in-frame clones alone and lacks a portion of them. The data show 400,000 to 500,000 clones, less than 80% seen once. Roughly 99 million PBMCs were counted before genomic DNA extraction. The sample was PBMCs. The chain is built from TRBV4-1 and TRBJ2-3; D not resolved. This receptor was taken from a woman aged 40 to 50 in good health. Some clones in this sample may be carry-over from other donors' samples. The CDR3: CASSQAVLVGPDTQYF. In DNA form, the CDR3 reads TGCGCCAGCAGCCAAGCGGTATTAGTCGGGCCAGATACGCAGTATTTT.